This is a list of T cell receptor beta chains from one sample in a study of blood T cells in healthy people across ages. TCRdb redid the calling of the 5' RACE reads with MiXCR, one entry per CDR3 protein. This sample carries about 640,000 distinct CDR3 sequences, 58% of them seen once, and the ten largest clones take 30% to 45%. Sequencing input: blood. The receptor source for this set is a man aged 60 to 69 in good health. CDR3s include the opening cysteine and the closing phenylalanine or tryptophan. Rows may omit the clone size; those that give it use once, few, many or a size class.

v_call: TRBV4-2; clone_size: .; cdr3_aa: CASSQDRVGNEKLFF
v_call: TRBV10-3; clone_size: few; cdr3_aa: CAISPGTVLGSPLHF
v_call: TRBV12-3/TRBV12-4; clone_size: many; cdr3_aa: CASSRGRETQYF
v_call: TRBV20-1; clone_size: few; cdr3_aa: CSAYESSGPQETQYF
v_call: TRBV28; clone_size: .; cdr3_aa: CASSFGAGDTGNEQFF
v_call: TRBV7-2; clone_size: .; cdr3_aa: CASSPVGTTYNEQFF
v_call: TRBV4-1; clone_size: .; cdr3_aa: CASSRTGVYQETQYF
v_call: TRBV20-1; clone_size: .; cdr3_aa: CSARPSGPAQETQYF
v_call: TRBV6-5; clone_size: .; cdr3_aa: CASSYLAGGPLNEQFF
v_call: TRBV7-9; clone_size: .; cdr3_aa: CASSPLRGEYGNTIYF
v_call: TRBV10-3; clone_size: .; cdr3_aa: CAISELGLEETQYF
v_call: TRBV12-3/TRBV12-4; clone_size: .; cdr3_aa: CASSPAGAFQETQYF
v_call: TRBV11-2; clone_size: .; cdr3_aa: CASSLAASGGGYEQYF
v_call: TRBV5-1; clone_size: .; cdr3_aa: CASSSEPITEAFF